These 25 T cell receptor beta chains were sequenced from one sample in a study of technical replicates of blood from several donors. TCRdb's table, derived via immunoSEQ multiplex PCR, lists solely in-frame clones and lacks some. The table shows about 50,000 clones, with approximately 94% occurring only once. The sample taken for sequencing was T cells isolated from PBMCs. All receptors come from a human donor in good health.

The gene calls are TRBV7-2 and TRBJ1-2; D is ambiguous. The ends were cut back, 2 bases at V and 8 bases at J, with 15 bases in the middle. In germline, CDR1 is SGHTA, CDR2 FQGNSA. The length of the CDR3 is 14 residues. The CDR3 is CASSLNSGSGGYTF. DNA of the CDR3: TGTGCCAGCAGCTTAAATTCAGGATCAGGCGGCTACACCTTC.

V is TRBV10-1 and J is TRBJ1-2; 8 positions agree with TRBD1. Trimming cost V 2 bases and J 8 bases; bases outside gene matches: 10. Germline V gene sequence: CDR1 WNHNN, CDR2 SYGVQD (reference sequence). This CDR3 contains 15 residues. CDR3 sequence reads: CASSEAGQGFGGYTF. CDR3 nucleotide sequence: TGCGCCAGCAGTGAGGCCGGACAGGGCTTCGGCGGCTACACCTTC.

The chain carries TRBV27 and TRBJ2-5; 8 bases are a match to TRBD1. Germline V CDR1 and CDR2: MNHEY, SMNVEV (reference sequence). The CDR3 totals 14 residues. With 6 bases clipped from V and 4 bases from J, the junction kept 7 bases outside the gene matches. CDR3 amino acids: CASRVSGGVETQYF. The CDR3 DNA follows: TGTGCCAGCAGAGTTTCAGGGGGCGTAGAGACCCAGTACTTC.

The rearrangement links TRBV10-3 to TRBJ2-7, with 11 bases aligning to TRBD2. The germline V gene encodes CDR1 ENHRY and CDR2 SYGVKD. The length of the CDR3 is 15 residues. Unmatched junction bases numbered 10, after V lost 7 bases and J lost 5 bases. The CDR3 nucleotides are TGTGCCATCAACCCCACTAGCGGGAGAGTCGACGAGCAGTACTTC. Protein product: CAINPTSGRVDEQYF.

V and J are TRBV5-5 and TRBJ2-7, with D maybe TRBD1 (5 bases). Germline CDR1 is SGHKS and CDR2 is YYEKEE (reference sequence). Trimming removed 2 bases at V and 3 bases at J, with 12 bases between. CDR3 size: 14 residues. This CDR3 reads CASSFYGQGYEQYF. CDR3 DNA sequence: TGTGCCAGCAGCTTTTACGGGCAGGGCTACGAGCAGTACTTC.

The chain links TRBV5-8 to TRBJ2-1; TRBD1 might be the D (6 bases). The ends were cut back, 2 bases at V and 2 bases at J, with 11 bases in the middle. Germline V gene lookup returns CDR1 SGHTS and CDR2 YDEGEE. The CDR3 loop spans 15 amino acids. CDR3 bases: TGTGCCAGCAGCTTAGGGGGTAGCCCCTACAATGAGCAGTTCTTC. This codes for CASSLGGSPYNEQFF.

This clone was detected only once. The V and J genes are TRBV6-1 and TRBJ2-5; 8 bases match TRBD1. This CDR3 region has 12 residues. Germline assignment: CDR1 MNHNS and CDR2 SASEGT. The trim removed 4 bases at V and 5 bases at J, leaving 0 bases unmatched. The CDR3 region has the DNA TGTGCCAGCAGTGCAGGGGGCGAGACCCAGTACTTC. The encoded protein is CASSAGGETQYF.

The chain has TRBV27 and TRBJ1-1; D gene ambiguous. V was shortened by 4 bases and J by 1 base, with 7 bases between the two germline ends. Germline values: CDR1 MNHEY, CDR2 SMNVEV (reference sequence). This CDR3 comprises 13 residues. DNA of the CDR3: TGTGCCAGCAGTTCGAATAGGAACACTGAAGCTTTCTTT. Protein sequence: CASSSNRNTEAFF.

The rearrangement joins TRBV28 to TRBJ2-5, with 8 bases matching TRBD2. The trim removed 5 bases at V and 0 bases at J, leaving 5 bases unmatched. Germline V gives CDR1 MDHEN, CDR2 SYDVKM. CDR3 length: 15 amino acids. The CDR3 DNA sequence: TGTGCCAGCAGTCTAGCGGGCCGATACCAAGAGACCCAGTACTTC. Encoded protein: CASSLAGRYQETQYF.

The rearrangement joins TRBV18 to TRBJ2-7; TRBD1 might be the D (6 bases). Germline-derived CDR1 and CDR2 are KGHSH and LQKENI. Trimming stripped 3 bases from V and 6 bases from J, with 21 bases between. The CDR3 is 16 residues long. In nucleotides, the CDR3 is TGTGCCAGCTCACCCCACGGCCCAGGGGAAGTTGGCGAGCAGTACTTC. This sequence encodes CASSPHGPGEVGEQYF. The full variable domain, completed using reference TRBV18 and TRBJ2-7, is NAGVMQNPRHLVRRRGQEARLRCSPMKGHSHVYWYRQLPEEGLKFMVYLQKENIIDESGMPKERFSAEFPKEGPSILRIQQVVRGDSAAYFCASSPHGPGEVGEQYFGPGTRLTVT.

The chain links TRBV6-6 to TRBJ1-2, with D uncertain. The V end lost 0 bases, the J end lost 6 bases, and 11 bases lay between the germline ends. The CDR3 is made up of 14 amino acids. The germline CDR1 and CDR2 sequences are MNHNY and SVGAGI (reference sequence). The CDR3: CASSYSTVVDGYTF. The DNA of the CDR3 is TGTGCCAGCAGTTACTCGACTGTTGTGGATGGCTACACCTTC.

The chain has TRBV7-2 and TRBJ1-2; D might be TRBD1 (6 bases). The CDR3 is 12 residues long. V was trimmed by 5 bases and J by 7 bases, leaving 11 bases between them. Germline V gives CDR1 SGHTA, CDR2 FQGNSA. Written as DNA, the CDR3 is TGTGCCAGCAGCCTTACAGGGAGTGGCTACACCTTC. It specifies CASSLTGSGYTF.

This CDR3 is CASSLTLATDTQYF. In nucleotides, the CDR3 is TGTGCCAGCAGCTTAACGTTAGCCACAGATACGCAGTATTTT. The chain carries TRBV7-3 and TRBJ2-3, with D unresolved. CDR1 is SGHTA and CDR2 is FQGTGA in the germline V gene. The V and J ends lost 0 bases and 2 bases respectively, with 6 bases between them. This CDR3 has 14 residues.

The V gene is TRBV7-9, the J gene TRBJ1-2, with 8 bases that match TRBD1. The junction had 10 bases not matched to a gene; V was cut back by 5 bases and J by 8 bases. CDR3 length: 14 amino acids. Per the germline V gene, CDR1 is SEHNR and CDR2 is FQNEAQ (reference sequence). The CDR3 nucleotides read TGTGCCAGCAGCCCCGGGACAGGAATTCTAGGCTACACCTTC. It translates to CASSPGTGILGYTF.

J is TRBJ2-7 and V is TRBV6-5; 8 bases match TRBD1. Trimming took 11 bases from V and 1 from J; bases not matched to a gene: 7. This CDR3 has 13 residues. Germline values: CDR1 MNHEY, CDR2 SVGAGI. The CDR3 DNA is TGTGCCGTACAGACAGGGGCGTCCTACGAGCAGTACTTC. Protein: CAVQTGASYEQYF.

The chain has TRBV23-1 and TRBJ2-1, with 12 bases fitting TRBD2. TRBV23-1 is annotated as an ORF whose role is uncertain. CDR3 length equals 21 residues. The junction had 14 bases not matched to a gene; V was cut back by 2 bases and J by 0 bases. The CDR3 loop is CASSQDPWTSGKGTSYNEQFF. The CDR3 bases are TGCGCCAGCAGTCAAGATCCATGGACTAGCGGGAAGGGGACCTCCTACAATGAGCAGTTCTTC.

This chain uses TRBV19 with TRBJ1-1; D remains unclear. The length of the CDR3 is 13 residues. Germline lookup yields CDR1 LNHDA and CDR2 SQIVND (reference sequence). V lost 8 bases to trimming and J lost 3 bases, with 13 bases between them. Here the CDR3 reads CASATTADTEAFF. The DNA for the CDR3 is TGTGCCAGTGCAACCACAGCTGACACTGAAGCTTTCTTT.

V and J are TRBV7-2 and TRBJ1-1; tentative D call: TRBD1 (6 bases). The CDR3 contains 14 residues. V was cut by 3 bases and J by 2 bases, with 10 bases left in between. Germline CDR1 SGHTA, CDR2 FQGNSA. This chain's CDR3 is CASSLHRENTEAFF. Here the CDR3 DNA reads TGTGCCAGCAGCTTGCACAGGGAAAACACTGAAGCTTTCTTT.

V gene TRBV21-1 combines with J gene TRBJ2-5; TRBD1 was called by the table and not checked on the DNA. TRBV21-1 is annotated as a pseudogene. CDR3 length: 17 amino acids. The CDR3 coding sequence is TGTGCCAGCAGCAAAGAAGGGGCCAGGGGGTTCTGGGAGACCCAGTACTTC. Its protein is CASSKEGARGFWETQYF.

This rearrangement joins TRBV11-2 to TRBJ2-7; no clear D gene. The CDR3 length is 14 residues. Germline-derived CDR1 and CDR2 are SGHAT and FQNNGV. V was trimmed by 5 bases and J by 0 bases, leaving 11 bases between them. CDR3 sequence reads: CASSQASISYEQYF. DNA of the CDR3: TGTGCCAGCAGCCAAGCGTCTATCTCCTACGAGCAGTACTTC.

This clone was detected only a few times. This rearrangement joins TRBV7-8 to TRBJ1-1; 7 nucleotides match TRBD1. CDR1 is SGHVS and CDR2 is FQNEAQ in the germline V gene. Trimming at V came to 2 bases and at J to 1 base, leaving 1 base not matched to a gene. This CDR3 has 14 residues. CDR3 DNA sequence: TGTGCCAGCAGCTTAAGGACAGGGAACACTGAAGCTTTCTTT. Encoded protein: CASSLRTGNTEAFF. Full variable domain (rest looked up from reference TRBV7-8 and TRBJ1-1): GAGVSQSPRYKVAKRGQDVALRCDPISGHVSLFWYQQALGQGPEFLTYFQNEAQLDKSGLPSDRFFAERPEGSVSTLKIQRTQQEDSAVYLCASSLRTGNTEAFFGQGTRLTVV.

The chain has TRBV6-5 and TRBJ1-5; D possibly corresponds to TRBD1 (6 bases). Per germline, CDR1 MNHEY and CDR2 SVGAGI. Trimming cost V 5 bases and J 3 bases, with 11 bases left between them. The CDR3 runs to 14 residues. The CDR3 region is CASSPTGFNQPQHF. The CDR3 nucleotides read TGTGCCAGCAGTCCGACAGGATTCAATCAGCCCCAGCATTTT.

The V and J genes are TRBV4-1 and TRBJ2-7; the D gene is possibly TRBD2 (5 bases). CDR3 length equals 15 residues. Trimming took 1 base from V and 3 from J, leaving 13 bases between them. CDR1 is MGHRA, CDR2 YSYEKL, per germline. The CDR3 sequence: CASSQGQRVGYEQYF. The CDR3 nucleotides read TGCGCCAGCAGCCAAGGGCAGAGGGTTGGCTACGAGCAGTACTTC.

The chain couples TRBV28 to TRBJ2-2; 7 nucleotides agree with TRBD1. V trimming: 5 bases; J trimming: 2 bases; junction bases outside the gene matches: 5. CDR1 is MDHEN and CDR2 is SYDVKM in the germline V gene. This CDR3 region has 15 residues. The CDR3 sequence is CASSHQGENTGELFF. For the CDR3, the DNA is TGTGCCAGCAGTCACCAGGGGGAAAACACCGGGGAGCTGTTTTTT.

The chain carries TRBV5-4 and TRBJ1-2; D is unclear. CDR3 length: 14 residues. Germline values: CDR1 SGHNT, CDR2 YYREEE (reference sequence). The V gene lost 4 bases and the J gene lost 0 bases, with 10 bases spanning the gap. CDR3 residues: CASSPVPSNYGYTF. For the CDR3, the DNA is TGTGCCAGCAGCCCAGTACCATCTAACTATGGCTACACCTTC.